This TCR beta chain derives from a study of blood T cell repertoires in COVID-19. The wider study: From the United States, Italy and Spain came samples of acute and convalescent COVID-19. PBMCs, B-cell-depleted T cells, or T cells were the source of the cDNA or gDNA that made up the material.

Per the original methods: The authors estimated nucleated cell counts from reference gene primer amplification. Only in-frame clones appear in the TCRdb table, and some are missing; sequencing was by immunoSEQ multiplex PCR. D and trimming come from the DNA, and the V and J calls and clone size come from that table. The sample holds 70,000 to 85,000 clones, approximately 80% seen once. Sequenced sample: peripheral blood. This receptor was identified in a man of 80 years or more with acute or convalescent COVID-19.

The CDR3 DNA sequence: TGTGCCAGCAGCTTAGTTGGGACAGGGGATCAGCCCCAGCATTTT. Translation gives CASSLVGTGDQPQHF. The rearrangement joins TRBV7-9 to TRBJ1-5; TRBD1 aligns across 10 bases. With V trimmed by 1 base and J by 5 bases, 2 bases remained unmatched. Germline V gene data show CDR1 as SEHNR and CDR2 as FQNEAQ (reference sequence). The CDR3 has 15 amino acids.